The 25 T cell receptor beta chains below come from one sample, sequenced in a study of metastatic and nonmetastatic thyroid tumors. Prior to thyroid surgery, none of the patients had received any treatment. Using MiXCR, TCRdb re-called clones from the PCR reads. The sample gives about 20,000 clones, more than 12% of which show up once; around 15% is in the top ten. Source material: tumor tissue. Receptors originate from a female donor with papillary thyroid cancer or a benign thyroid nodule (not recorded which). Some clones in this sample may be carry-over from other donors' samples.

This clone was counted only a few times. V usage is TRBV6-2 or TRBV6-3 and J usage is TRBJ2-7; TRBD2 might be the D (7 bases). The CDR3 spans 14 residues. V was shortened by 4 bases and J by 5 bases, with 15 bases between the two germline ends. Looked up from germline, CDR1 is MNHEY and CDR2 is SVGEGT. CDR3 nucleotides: TGTGCCAGCAGTTTAGGGGGGGCTAGCGACGAGCAGTACTTC. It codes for CASSLGGASDEQYF.

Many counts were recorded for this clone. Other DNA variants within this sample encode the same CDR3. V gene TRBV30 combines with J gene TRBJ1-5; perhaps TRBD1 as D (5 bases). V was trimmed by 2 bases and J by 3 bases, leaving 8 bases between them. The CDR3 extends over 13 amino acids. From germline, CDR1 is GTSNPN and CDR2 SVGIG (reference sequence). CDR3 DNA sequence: TGTGCCTGGAGTACGGGGGACAATCAGCCCCAGCATTTT. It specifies CAWSTGDNQPQHF.

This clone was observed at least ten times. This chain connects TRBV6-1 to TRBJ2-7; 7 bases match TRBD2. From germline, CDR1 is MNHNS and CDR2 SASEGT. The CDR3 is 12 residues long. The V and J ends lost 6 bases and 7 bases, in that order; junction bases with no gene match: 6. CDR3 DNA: TGTGCCAGCAGCCGCCTGGGGGGGGAGCAGTACTTC. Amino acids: CASSRLGGEQYF.

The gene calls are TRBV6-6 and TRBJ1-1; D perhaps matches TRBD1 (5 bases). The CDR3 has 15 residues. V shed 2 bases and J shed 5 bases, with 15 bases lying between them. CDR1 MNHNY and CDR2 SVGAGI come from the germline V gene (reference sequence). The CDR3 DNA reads TGTGCCAGCAGTTACCCTTGGCCGGGGGTGACTGAAGCTTTCTTT. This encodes CASSYPWPGVTEAFF.

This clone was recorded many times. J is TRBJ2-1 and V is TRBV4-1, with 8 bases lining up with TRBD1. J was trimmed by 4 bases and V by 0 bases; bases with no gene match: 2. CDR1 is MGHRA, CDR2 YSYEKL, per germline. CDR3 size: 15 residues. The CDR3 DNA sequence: TGCGCCAGCAGCCAAGAACAGGGGGTATACAATGAGCAGTTCTTC. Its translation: CASSQEQGVYNEQFF.

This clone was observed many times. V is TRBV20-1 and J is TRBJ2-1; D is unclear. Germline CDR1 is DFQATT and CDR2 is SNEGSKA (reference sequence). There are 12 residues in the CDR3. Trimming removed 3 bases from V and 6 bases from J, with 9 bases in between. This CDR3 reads CSARPIGNEQFF. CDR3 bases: TGCAGTGCTAGGCCCATAGGCAATGAGCAGTTCTTC.

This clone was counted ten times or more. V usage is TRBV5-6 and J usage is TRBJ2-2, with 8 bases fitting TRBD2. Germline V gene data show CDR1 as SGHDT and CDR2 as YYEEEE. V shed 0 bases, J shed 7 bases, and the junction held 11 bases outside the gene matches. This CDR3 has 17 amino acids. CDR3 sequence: CASSLGGGGSLDGELFF. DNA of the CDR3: TGTGCCAGCAGCTTGGGTGGCGGGGGGTCCCTCGACGGGGAGCTGTTTTTT.

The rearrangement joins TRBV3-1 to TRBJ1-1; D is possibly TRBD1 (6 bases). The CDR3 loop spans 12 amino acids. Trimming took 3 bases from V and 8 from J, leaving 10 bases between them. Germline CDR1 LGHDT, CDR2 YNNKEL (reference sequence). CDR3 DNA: TGTGCCAGCAGCCAGTCCGACAGGGAAGCTTTCTTT. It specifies CASSQSDREAFF.

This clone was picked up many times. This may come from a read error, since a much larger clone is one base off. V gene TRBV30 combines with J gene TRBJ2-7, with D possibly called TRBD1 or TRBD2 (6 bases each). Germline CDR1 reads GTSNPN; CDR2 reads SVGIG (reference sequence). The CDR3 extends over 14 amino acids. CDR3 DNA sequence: TGTGCCTGGGGTGTCCCGGGGGCCGTCACTCGAACGGACTTC. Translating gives CAWGVPGAVTRTDF.

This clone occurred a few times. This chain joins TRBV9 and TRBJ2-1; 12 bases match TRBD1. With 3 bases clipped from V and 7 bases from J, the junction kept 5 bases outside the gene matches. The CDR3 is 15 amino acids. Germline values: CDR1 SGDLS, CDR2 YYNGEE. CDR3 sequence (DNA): TGTGCCAGCAGCGAAGGGGACAGGGGGCAGAATGAGCAGTTCTTC. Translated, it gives CASSEGDRGQNEQFF.

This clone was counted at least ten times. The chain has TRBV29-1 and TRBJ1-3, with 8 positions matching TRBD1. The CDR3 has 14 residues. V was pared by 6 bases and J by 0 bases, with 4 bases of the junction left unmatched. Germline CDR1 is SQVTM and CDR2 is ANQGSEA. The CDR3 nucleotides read TGCAGCGTGGATGACAGGGGCTCTGGAAACACCATATATTTT. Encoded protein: CSVDDRGSGNTIYF.

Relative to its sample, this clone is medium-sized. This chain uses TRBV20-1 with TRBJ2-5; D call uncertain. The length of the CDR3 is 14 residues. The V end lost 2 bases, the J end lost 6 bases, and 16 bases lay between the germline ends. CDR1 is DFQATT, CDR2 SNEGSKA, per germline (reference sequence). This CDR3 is CSARTTSGAKTQYF. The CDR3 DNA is TGCAGTGCTAGAACCACCTCCGGAGCGAAGACCCAGTACTTC.

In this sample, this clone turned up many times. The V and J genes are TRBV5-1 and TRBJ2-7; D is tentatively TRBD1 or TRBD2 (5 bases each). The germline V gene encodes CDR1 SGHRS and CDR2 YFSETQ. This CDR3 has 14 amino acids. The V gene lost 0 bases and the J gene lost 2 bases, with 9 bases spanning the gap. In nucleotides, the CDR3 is TGCGCCAGCAGCTTGGAGCGGACAACCTACGAGCAGTACTTC. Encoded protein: CASSLERTTYEQYF.

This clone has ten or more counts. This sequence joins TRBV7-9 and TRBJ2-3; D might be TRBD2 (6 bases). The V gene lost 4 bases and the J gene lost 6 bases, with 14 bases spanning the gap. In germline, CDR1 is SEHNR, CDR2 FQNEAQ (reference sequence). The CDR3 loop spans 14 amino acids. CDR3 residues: CASSSNFREDTQYF. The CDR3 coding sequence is TGTGCCAGCAGCTCTAATTTTCGGGAGGATACGCAGTATTTT.

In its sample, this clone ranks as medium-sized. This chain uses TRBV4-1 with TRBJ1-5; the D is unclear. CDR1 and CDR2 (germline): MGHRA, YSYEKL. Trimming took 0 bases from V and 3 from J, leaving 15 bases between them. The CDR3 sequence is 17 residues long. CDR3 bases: TGCGCCAGCAGCCAAGAGAGGGCTGGTCCCCTCAATCAGCCCCAGCATTTT. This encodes CASSQERAGPLNQPQHF.

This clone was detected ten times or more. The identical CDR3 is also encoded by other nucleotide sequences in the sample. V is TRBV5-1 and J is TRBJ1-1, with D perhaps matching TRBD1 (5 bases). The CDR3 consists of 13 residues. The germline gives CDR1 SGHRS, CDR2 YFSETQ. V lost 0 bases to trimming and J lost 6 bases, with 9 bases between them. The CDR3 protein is CASSLAQGAEAFF. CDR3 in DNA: TGCGCCAGCAGCTTGGCGCAGGGCGCTGAAGCTTTCTTT.

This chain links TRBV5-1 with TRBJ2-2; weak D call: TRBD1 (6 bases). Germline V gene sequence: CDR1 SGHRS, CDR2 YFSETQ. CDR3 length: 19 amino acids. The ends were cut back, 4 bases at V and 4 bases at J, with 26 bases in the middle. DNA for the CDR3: TGCGCCAGCAGCCGGGACAAGGGGCACCTCGAACCCTCCACCGGGGAGCTGTTTTTT. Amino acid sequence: CASSRDKGHLEPSTGELFF.

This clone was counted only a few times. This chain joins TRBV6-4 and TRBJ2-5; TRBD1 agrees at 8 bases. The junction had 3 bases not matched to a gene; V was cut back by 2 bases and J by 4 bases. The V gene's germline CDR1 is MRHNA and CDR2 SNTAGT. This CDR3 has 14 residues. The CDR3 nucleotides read TGTGCCAGCAGTGACACTGACAGGGGAGAGACCCAGTACTTC. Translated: CASSDTDRGETQYF.

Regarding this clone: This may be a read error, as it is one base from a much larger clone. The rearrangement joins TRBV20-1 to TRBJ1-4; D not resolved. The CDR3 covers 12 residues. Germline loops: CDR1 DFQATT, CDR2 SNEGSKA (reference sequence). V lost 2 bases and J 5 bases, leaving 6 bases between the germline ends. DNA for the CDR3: TGCAGTGCTAGACAGGTAAATGAAAAACTGTTTTTT. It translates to CSARQVNEKLFF.

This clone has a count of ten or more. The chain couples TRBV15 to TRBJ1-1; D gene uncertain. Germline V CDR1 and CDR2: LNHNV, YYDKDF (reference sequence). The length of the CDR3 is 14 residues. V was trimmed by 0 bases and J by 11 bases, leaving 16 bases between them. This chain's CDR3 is CATSRDWTSLGAFF. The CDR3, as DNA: TGTGCCACCAGCAGAGACTGGACCTCCTTGGGGGCTTTCTTT. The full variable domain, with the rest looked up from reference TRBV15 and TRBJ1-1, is DAMVIQNPRYQVTQFGKPVTLSCSQTLNHNVMYWYQQKSSQAPKLLFHYYDKDFNNEADTPDNFQSRRPNTSFCFLDIRSPGLGDTAMYLCATSRDWTSLGAFFGQGTRLTVV.

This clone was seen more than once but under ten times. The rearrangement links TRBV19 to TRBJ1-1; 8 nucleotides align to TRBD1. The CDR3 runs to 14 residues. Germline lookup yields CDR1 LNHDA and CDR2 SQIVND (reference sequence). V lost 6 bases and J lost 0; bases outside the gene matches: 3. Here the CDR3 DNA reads TGTGCCAGTAGGCAGGGGGCCGTGAACACTGAAGCTTTCTTT. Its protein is CASRQGAVNTEAFF. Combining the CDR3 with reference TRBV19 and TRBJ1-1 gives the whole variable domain DGGITQSPKYLFRKEGQNVTLSCEQNLNHDAMYWYRQDPGQGLRLIYYSQIVNDFQKGDIAEGYSVSREKKESFPLTVTSAQKNPTAFYLCASRQGAVNTEAFFGQGTRLTVV.

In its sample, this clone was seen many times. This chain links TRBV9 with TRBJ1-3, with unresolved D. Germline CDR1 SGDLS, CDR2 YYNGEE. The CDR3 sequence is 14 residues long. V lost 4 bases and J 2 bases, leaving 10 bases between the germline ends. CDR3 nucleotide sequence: TGTGCCAGCAGCACCGGAATTGCTGGAAACACCATATATTTT. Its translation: CASSTGIAGNTIYF.

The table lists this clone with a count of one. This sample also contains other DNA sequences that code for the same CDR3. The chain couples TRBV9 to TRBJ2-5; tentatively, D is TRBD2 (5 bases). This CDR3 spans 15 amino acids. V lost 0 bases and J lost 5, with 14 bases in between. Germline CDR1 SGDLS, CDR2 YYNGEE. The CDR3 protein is CASSVGLAGYETQYF. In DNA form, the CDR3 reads TGTGCCAGCAGCGTAGGCCTAGCTGGGTATGAGACCCAGTACTTC. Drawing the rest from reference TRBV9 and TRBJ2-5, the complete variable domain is DSGVTQTPKHLITATGQRVTLRCSPRSGDLSVYWYQQSLDQGLQFLIQYYNGEERAKGNILERFSAQQFPDLHSELNLSSLELGDSALYFCASSVGLAGYETQYFGPGTRLLVL.

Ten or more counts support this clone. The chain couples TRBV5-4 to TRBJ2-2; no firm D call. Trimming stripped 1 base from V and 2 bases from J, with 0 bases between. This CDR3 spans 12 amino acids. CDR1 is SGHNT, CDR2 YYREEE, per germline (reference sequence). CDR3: CASSLNTGELFF. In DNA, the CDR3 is TGTGCCAGCAGCTTGAACACCGGGGAGCTGTTTTTT.

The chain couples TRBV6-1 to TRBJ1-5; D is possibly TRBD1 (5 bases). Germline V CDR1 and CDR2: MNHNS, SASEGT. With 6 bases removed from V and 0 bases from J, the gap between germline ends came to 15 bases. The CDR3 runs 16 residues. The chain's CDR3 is CASRETVDYSNQPQHF. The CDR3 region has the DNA TGTGCCAGCAGGGAGACAGTGGACTATAGCAATCAGCCCCAGCATTTT.